This TCR beta chain emerged from a study of control samples from healthy donors and cancer patients. Notes on this clone: The junction differs from germline at one of its ends, possibly a read error.

Clones were read by immunoSEQ multiplex PCR, and TCRdb kept only the in-frame ones, dropping some. Among approximately 100,000 clones, around nine tenths were seen once, and the ten largest hold approximately 3%. This receptor was identified in a human donor in good health. The donor label of this sample is uncertain. The sample taken for sequencing was blood.

The CDR3 sequence is CAISTLRDRRSF. The CDR3 nucleotides are TGTGCCATCAGTACGCTCCGGGACCGCCGGTCCTTC. The V gene is TRBV10-3, the J gene TRBJ1-2; perhaps TRBD1 as D (5 bases). The CDR3 covers 12 residues. Germline CDR1 ENHRY, CDR2 SYGVKD.